Below, 8 T cell receptor beta chains from the same sample are listed, as sequenced in a study of early T cells in non-severe SARS-CoV-2 infection. TCRdb reprocessed the 5' RACE reads via MiXCR and lists one record per CDR3 protein. Of 69,000 or so distinct CDR3 sequences in the sample, roughly 4.6% were seen once. This material consisted of whole blood, taken at baseline. The receptors were sampled from an adult who was a healthcare worker with PCR-confirmed SARS-CoV-2 infection or an uninfected control (not recorded which). The donor label of this sample is uncertain.

As to this clonotype: Without the conserved terminal phenylalanine or tryptophan, this CDR3 likely stems from a read error. This rearrangement joins TRBV7-8 to TRBJ1-3; TRBD1 might be the D (5 bases). Trimming left V 5 bases short and J 6 bases short, with 14 bases between. CDR3 length equals 14 residues. From germline, CDR1 is SGHVS and CDR2 FQNEAQ. The DNA of the CDR3 is TGTGCCAGCAGCCCCAGACCCGGGGCAAACACCATATATTAT. Protein: CASSPRPGANTIYY.

This clonotype was seen ten or more times. V and J are TRBV20-1 and TRBJ2-7, with a weak D call TRBD2 (7 bases). The V gene's germline CDR1 is DFQATT and CDR2 SNEGSKA (reference sequence). Trimming removed 6 bases from V and 2 bases from J, with 20 bases in between. The CDR3 spans 15 residues. The CDR3 region is CSAPSIGEGAYEQYF. The CDR3 DNA reads TGCAGTGCCCCGTCAATCGGGGAGGGGGCCTACGAGCAGTACTTC.

This clonotype occurred many times. V and J are TRBV10-1 and TRBJ2-7; D call uncertain. The CDR3 consists of 12 residues. Trimming removed 4 bases from V and 7 bases from J, with 11 bases in between. Germline CDR1 reads WNHNN; CDR2 reads SYGVQD (reference sequence). The CDR3 loop is CASSAGTREQYF. The CDR3 DNA reads as TGCGCCAGCAGTGCGGGTACTCGGGAGCAGTACTTC.

The gene calls are TRBV6-6 and TRBJ2-7; D is possibly TRBD1 (6 bases). Trimming removed 0 bases at V and 6 bases at J, with 9 bases between. From germline, CDR1 is MNHNY and CDR2 SVGAGI (reference sequence). There are 13 residues in the CDR3. The CDR3 DNA is TGTGCCAGCAGTTACTCGTCAGGGGTCGAGCAGTACTTC. Translation: CASSYSSGVEQYF.

This chain connects TRBV20-1 to TRBJ2-4; TRBD1 matches at 7 bases. This CDR3 has 13 amino acids. Losses at the gene ends were 6 bases for V and 5 bases for J; bases not matched to a gene: 7. The germline gives CDR1 DFQATT, CDR2 SNEGSKA (reference sequence). Here the CDR3 DNA reads TGCAGTGCCGGATGGGGGACAGAAAACATTCAGTACTTC. As protein: CSAGWGTENIQYF.

In this sample, this clonotype turned up a few times. The chain carries TRBV4-3 and TRBJ2-7; D call uncertain. Germline V gene lookup returns CDR1 LGHNA and CDR2 YSLEER. This CDR3 is 17 amino acids long. Trimming cost V 0 bases and J 2 bases, with 17 bases left between them. The CDR3 sequence is CASSQDTQASSAYEQYF. As DNA, the CDR3 is TGCGCCAGCAGCCAAGATACCCAGGCGAGCTCAGCCTACGAGCAGTACTTC.

This clonotype was seen at least ten times. The CDR3 protein is CSALWGETGELFF. In DNA form, the CDR3 reads TGCAGCGCCCTATGGGGGGAAACCGGGGAGCTGTTTTTT. The chain combines TRBV29-1 with TRBJ2-2; a weak D match, TRBD2 (6 bases). Trimming shortened V by 7 bases and J by 5 bases, and 14 bases separated the two germline ends. Germline V lookup: CDR1 SQVTM, CDR2 ANQGSEA. The CDR3 contains 13 residues.

This clonotype was seen a few times. CDR3: CASSPVPLQPQHF. CDR3 nucleotides: TGTGCCAGCAGCCCAGTCCCCTTACAGCCCCAGCATTTT. V usage is TRBV7-3 and J usage is TRBJ1-5, with D unresolved. Trimming took off 5 bases at V and 7 bases at J, with 12 bases between the two ends. The CDR3 spans 13 residues. CDR1 is SGHTA and CDR2 is FQGTGA in the germline V gene.